This T cell receptor beta chain was identified during a study of CD8 T cells in ankylosing spondylitis. Notes on the study in general: The study looked at matched synovial fluid samples from ankylosing spondylitis patients. Disease-linked clones were reported to be significantly enriched there. Seemingly distinctive of ankylosing spondylitis blood was a TCR beta motif formed by eight highly homologous variants.

Quantitative 5'-RACE with molecular barcodes produced the TCR beta libraries. In TCRdb, the 5' RACE reads were re-called with MiXCR into one record per CDR3 protein. The table records around 250,000 distinct CDR3 sequences, about 10% of them present only once. Between the trimmed V and J ends, which lost 2 bases and 7 bases, there was a span of 6 bases. The CDR3 covers 11 residues. Germline-derived CDR1 and CDR2 are WSHSY and SAAADI. This clonotype showed up just a few times. Its specificity is unknown. The source is a male donor with ankylosing spondylitis or in good health (not recorded which). V gene TRBV10-2 combines with J gene TRBJ2-7; D gene uncertain. The sequencing input was blood, either unsorted or a sorted T cell fraction (not recorded which). CDR3: CASSEDQEQYF. CDR3 DNA sequence: TGCGCCAGCAGTGAGGACCAGGAGCAGTACTTC.